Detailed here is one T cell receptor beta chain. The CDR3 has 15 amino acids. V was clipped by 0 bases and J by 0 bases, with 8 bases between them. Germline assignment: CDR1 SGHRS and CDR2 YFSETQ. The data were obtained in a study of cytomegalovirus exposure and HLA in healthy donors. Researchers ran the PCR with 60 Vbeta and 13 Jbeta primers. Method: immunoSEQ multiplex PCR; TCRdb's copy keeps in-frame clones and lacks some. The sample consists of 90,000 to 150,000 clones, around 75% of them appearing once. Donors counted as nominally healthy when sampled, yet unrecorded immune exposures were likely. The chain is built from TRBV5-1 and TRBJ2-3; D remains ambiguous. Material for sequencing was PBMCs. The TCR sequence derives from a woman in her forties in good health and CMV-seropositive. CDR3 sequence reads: CASSLGSSSTDTQYF. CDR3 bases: TGCGCCAGCAGCTTGGGCAGTTCTAGCACAGATACGCAGTATTTT.